These 22 T cell receptor beta chains share one sample of origin, sequenced in a study of cytomegalovirus exposure and HLA in healthy donors. Sequencing was performed with immunoSEQ multiplex PCR; in TCRdb, only in-frame clones are kept and a portion is missing. The sample holds about 130,000 clones; roughly nine tenths are singletons and the top ten take about 2%. Sequencing was carried out using PBMCs. The receptors were sampled from a woman between 18 and 30 years old in good health and CMV-seronegative.

This clone came up once. The rearrangement uses TRBV13 and TRBJ2-7; D is possibly TRBD2 (6 bases). Germline V gives CDR1 PRHDT, CDR2 FYEKMQ (reference sequence). There are 14 residues in the CDR3. With 5 bases removed from V and 3 bases from J, the gap between germline ends came to 14 bases. The CDR3 region has the DNA TGTGCCAGCAGCCGCGGGACTCTTTACTACGAGCAGTACTTC. Its translation is CASSRGTLYYEQYF.

The chain joins TRBV9 to TRBJ1-2; 12 nucleotides agree with TRBD1. This CDR3 comprises 15 residues. Germline V gene data show CDR1 as SGDLS and CDR2 as YYNGEE. The V segment lost 2 bases and the J segment 3 bases; nucleotides outside the gene matches: 2. The CDR3 reads CASSVGTGGHYGYTF. The CDR3 DNA is TGTGCCAGCAGCGTGGGGACAGGGGGCCACTATGGCTACACCTTC.

This clone was seen more than once but under ten times. This sequence joins TRBV13 and TRBJ2-5; D might be TRBD2 (5 bases). CDR1 PRHDT and CDR2 FYEKMQ come from the germline V gene (reference sequence). V was cut by 2 bases and J by 5 bases, with 12 bases left in between. This CDR3 is 14 amino acids long. The CDR3 sequence: CASSLPLAWETQYF. CDR3 DNA: TGTGCCAGCAGCTTACCCCTAGCTTGGGAGACCCAGTACTTC.

The V and J genes are TRBV5-5 and TRBJ1-1, with D possibly being TRBD1 (6 bases). V gave up 0 bases and J gave up 1 base, with 16 bases separating them. The germline V gene encodes CDR1 SGHKS and CDR2 YYEKEE (reference sequence). The CDR3 has 17 residues. CDR3 sequence reads: CASSLGGQGLKNTEAFF. Written as DNA, the CDR3 is TGTGCCAGCAGCTTGGGTGGCCAGGGGCTGAAGAACACTGAAGCTTTCTTT.

This sequence joins TRBV28 and TRBJ1-2; 8 bases map to TRBD1. The ends lost 7 bases at V and 4 bases at J; junction bases unmatched: 11. The V gene's germline CDR1 is MDHEN and CDR2 SYDVKM. The CDR3 loop spans 15 amino acids. CDR3 in DNA: TGTGCCAGCACCCTAGGCCCCGGGACAGGCTATGGCTACACCTTC. Amino acid sequence: CASTLGPGTGYGYTF.

The V call is TRBV6-4, the J call TRBJ2-3; the match to TRBD2 covers 9 bases. The CDR3 consists of 16 residues. CDR1 is MRHNA and CDR2 is SNTAGT in the germline V gene. V lost 0 bases to trimming and J lost 6 bases; unmatched junction nucleotides: 7. DNA of the CDR3: TGTGCCAGCAGTGACTCTAAGCGGGAGGTAGGCGATACGCAGTATTTT. It codes for CASSDSKREVGDTQYF.

This chain connects TRBV4-1 to TRBJ2-1; the D gene is possibly TRBD2 (6 bases). Germline assignment: CDR1 MGHRA and CDR2 YSYEKL. The CDR3 is 15 residues long. Trimming removed 1 base at V and 5 bases at J, with 12 bases between. The CDR3 nucleotides are TGCGCCAGCAGCCAAGCTAGCGCCAAAAACAATGAGCAGTTCTTC. It yields the protein CASSQASAKNNEQFF.

The J gene is TRBJ2-2, the V gene TRBV7-8; 8 bases match TRBD1. CDR1 and CDR2 from the germline V gene are SGHVS and FQNEAQ. The V segment lost 6 bases and the J segment 3 bases; nucleotides outside the gene matches: 9. The CDR3 has 16 amino acids. The chain's CDR3 is CASRIDDRGYTGELFF. The DNA for the CDR3 is TGTGCCAGCAGAATCGATGACAGGGGTTACACCGGGGAGCTGTTTTTT.

The gene calls are TRBV25-1 and TRBJ1-2; D is perhaps TRBD1 (6 bases). CDR1 is MGHDK and CDR2 is SYGVNS in the germline V gene. Between the trimmed V and J ends, which lost 2 bases and 1 base, there was a span of 8 bases. This CDR3 contains 14 residues. CDR3 loop: CASSEGQRNYGYTF. The CDR3 DNA follows: TGTGCCAGCAGTGAAGGACAGCGTAACTATGGCTACACCTTC.

J is TRBJ2-5 and V is TRBV5-1, with 7 nucleotides matching TRBD1. V was pared by 4 bases and J by 3 bases, with 3 bases of the junction left unmatched. The germline gives CDR1 SGHRS, CDR2 YFSETQ. The length of the CDR3 is 13 residues. The CDR3 spells CASSHGTEETQYF. For the CDR3, the DNA is TGCGCCAGCAGCCACGGGACAGAAGAGACCCAGTACTTC.

About this clone itself: Sequence at one end of the junction differs from germline and may be a read error. The rearrangement links TRBV2 to TRBJ2-4; TRBD1 matches 7 bases. The germline V gene encodes CDR1 SNHLY and CDR2 FYNNEI. The CDR3 length is 10 residues. Here the CDR3 DNA reads TGTGCCAGCAGCGACGGACAGGAGAACTTC. It yields the protein CASSDGQENF.

In this sample, this clone turned up once. This CDR3 is CASSPNGGGYEQYF. The CDR3 DNA is TGTGCCAGCAGCCCTAATGGGGGGGGCTACGAGCAGTACTTC. The chain is built from TRBV9 and TRBJ2-7; 7 positions match TRBD2. Trimming removed 4 bases from V and 3 bases from J; junction bases left unmatched: 7. The CDR3 contains 14 residues. CDR1 and CDR2 (germline): SGDLS, YYNGEE.

The chain carries TRBV5-1 and TRBJ2-1; maybe TRBD2 (5 bases). CDR1 and CDR2 from the germline V gene are SGHRS and YFSETQ. This CDR3 has 14 amino acids. Between the trimmed V and J ends, which lost 2 bases and 8 bases, there was a span of 14 bases. The CDR3 DNA reads TGCGCCAGCAGCTTCCCCCGTACGGGATATGAGCAGTTCTTC. Protein: CASSFPRTGYEQFF.

This chain connects TRBV5-1 to TRBJ2-3; 9 nucleotides match TRBD2. V lost 5 bases to trimming and J lost 3 bases; unmatched junction nucleotides: 4. The CDR3 extends over 14 amino acids. In germline, CDR1 is SGHRS, CDR2 YFSETQ. Here the CDR3 DNA reads TGCGCCAGCAGGTATACTAGCGGGACAGATACGCAGTATTTT. Its translation: CASRYTSGTDTQYF.

The V gene is TRBV19, the J gene TRBJ1-5; tentative D call: TRBD1 (5 bases). This CDR3 contains 17 residues. Germline-derived CDR1 and CDR2 are LNHDA and SQIVND (reference sequence). V gave up 4 bases and J gave up 1 base, with 17 bases separating them. CDR3 loop: CASSKRGAIVSNQPQHF. Written as DNA, the CDR3 is TGTGCCAGTAGTAAAAGGGGCGCAATCGTCAGCAATCAGCCCCAGCATTTT.

The V and J genes are TRBV19 and TRBJ2-5; 9 nucleotides match TRBD1. The CDR3 consists of 15 residues. Germline V lookup: CDR1 LNHDA, CDR2 SQIVND (reference sequence). The V segment lost 6 bases and the J segment 5 bases; nucleotides outside the gene matches: 10. CDR3 DNA sequence: TGTGCCAGTAGAAAGGACAGGGGAGGTGTGGAGACCCAGTACTTC. Its translation is CASRKDRGGVETQYF. Combining the CDR3 with reference TRBV19 and TRBJ2-5 gives the whole variable domain DGGITQSPKYLFRKEGQNVTLSCEQNLNHDAMYWYRQDPGQGLRLIYYSQIVNDFQKGDIAEGYSVSREKKESFPLTVTSAQKNPTAFYLCASRKDRGGVETQYFGPGTRLLVL.

In the case of this clone: The same CDR3 can be traced to other DNA sequences in this sample. The J gene is TRBJ2-5, the V gene TRBV19, with 12 bases matching TRBD2. J lost 1 base, V lost 3 bases, and 0 bases had no gene match. CDR3 length: 15 amino acids. Germline V CDR1 and CDR2: LNHDA, SQIVND (reference sequence). CDR3 DNA: TGTGCCAGTAGTATGACTAGCGGGGGCCAAGAGACCCAGTACTTC. Protein: CASSMTSGGQETQYF.

This sequence joins TRBV6-5 and TRBJ2-7, with 14 bases identical to TRBD2. The trim removed 6 bases at V and 2 bases at J, leaving 3 bases unmatched. The germline CDR1 and CDR2 sequences are MNHEY and SVGAGI. The CDR3 is 15 amino acids. The CDR3 DNA sequence: TGTGCCAGCAGACCGACTAGCGGGAGGGCCTACGAGCAGTACTTC. It is translated as CASRPTSGRAYEQYF.

This clone was seen a few times. This CDR3 reads CAIKTSSTYEQYF. The CDR3 DNA is TGTGCCATTAAGACTAGCTCAACCTACGAGCAGTACTTC. The chain has TRBV10-3 and TRBJ2-7; 7 positions agree with TRBD2. V lost 9 bases to trimming and J lost 2 bases; unmatched junction nucleotides: 7. Germline V gene sequence: CDR1 ENHRY, CDR2 SYGVKD. The CDR3 covers 13 residues.

This rearrangement joins TRBV6-5 to TRBJ2-7; 9 nucleotides line up with TRBD1. This CDR3 has 15 residues. Germline CDR1 MNHEY, CDR2 SVGAGI. The junction had 7 bases not matched to a gene; V was cut back by 7 bases and J by 0 bases. The CDR3, as DNA: TGTGCCAGCATAGCCGGGACAGGGAGCTCCTACGAGCAGTACTTC. Encoded protein: CASIAGTGSSYEQYF.

Written as DNA, the CDR3 is TGTGCCAGCAGCTGGTACTGGACAGCGGACACTGAAGCTTTCTTT. This encodes CASSWYWTADTEAFF. This chain connects TRBV11-1 to TRBJ1-1; D perhaps matches TRBD1 (6 bases). The length of the CDR3 is 15 residues. Germline assignment: CDR1 SGHAT and CDR2 FQDESV (reference sequence). Deletions cut 4 bases from V and 3 bases from J, with 15 bases between.

CDR3 in DNA: TGCGCCAGCAGCCCGCGATACCGACAGGGGGAGGCTGGCTACACCTTC. Its translation is CASSPRYRQGEAGYTF. The chain combines TRBV5-1 with TRBJ1-2, with 9 bases lining up with TRBD1. J lost 7 bases, V lost 4 bases, and 14 bases had no gene match. The CDR3 contains 16 residues. Looked up from germline, CDR1 is SGHRS and CDR2 is YFSETQ.